Presented here are 6 T cell receptor beta chains from one specimen sequenced in a study of T cell responses to AZD1222 COVID-19 vaccine. The data were produced by immunoSEQ multiplex PCR, yet TCRdb's version contains in-frame clones alone and is incomplete. The sample yields more than 85,000 clones, nearly 90% seen once. The specimen comprised peripheral blood, sampled on day 0 of MenACWY control vaccination. The receptors stem from an adult in good health.

The chain employs TRBV5-6 and TRBJ2-1, with TRBD1 matching over 9 bases. This CDR3 contains 12 residues. The V gene's germline CDR1 is SGHDT and CDR2 YYEEEE. V dropped 5 bases and J dropped 9; count of bases not matched to a gene: 3. This chain's CDR3 is CASRQGAREQFF. The CDR3 DNA reads as TGTGCCAGCAGACAGGGGGCTCGTGAGCAGTTCTTC. The whole variable domain, filled in from reference TRBV5-6 and TRBJ2-1, reads DAGVTQSPTHLIKTRGQQVTLRCSPKSGHDTVSWYQQALGQGPQFIFQYYEEEERQRGNFPDRFSGHQFPNYSSELNVNALLLGDSALYLCASRQGAREQFFGPGTRLTVL.

The V call is TRBV9, the J call TRBJ1-4, with 9 positions matching TRBD1. The germline CDR1 and CDR2 sequences are SGDLS and YYNGEE. The CDR3 runs 16 residues. The ends lost 3 bases at V and 4 bases at J; junction bases unmatched: 7. In DNA, the CDR3 is TGTGCCAGCAGCGCCGGGACAGGGTGGAATAATGAAAAACTGTTTTTT. Translating it yields CASSAGTGWNNEKLFF.

V gene TRBV30 combines with J gene TRBJ1-1; TRBD1 is a possible D gene (5 bases). Per the germline V gene, CDR1 is GTSNPN and CDR2 is SVGIG (reference sequence). The V end was cut by 2 bases, the J end by 5 bases, with 15 bases between. This CDR3 is 14 amino acids long. CDR3 sequence: CAWSQGREGTEAFF. CDR3 DNA sequence: TGTGCCTGGAGTCAGGGCAGGGAGGGGACTGAAGCTTTCTTT.

This clone has a handful of counts. Other DNA sequences in the same sample also yield this CDR3. The chain couples TRBV19 to TRBJ2-7; TRBD2 agrees at 11 bases. The V and J ends lost 3 bases and 4 bases, in that order; junction bases with no gene match: 8. CDR1 is LNHDA and CDR2 is SQIVND in the germline V gene (reference sequence). CDR3 length equals 16 residues. This chain's CDR3 is CASSIELAGVGYEQYF. CDR3 sequence (DNA): TGTGCCAGTAGTATTGAACTAGCGGGAGTCGGATACGAGCAGTACTTC.

The gene calls are TRBV27 and TRBJ2-2; either TRBD1 or TRBD2 may fit D (5 bases each). The CDR3 has 16 amino acids. Trimming shortened V by 2 bases and J by 1 base, and 11 bases separated the two germline ends. CDR1 is MNHEY, CDR2 SMNVEV, per germline (reference sequence). The CDR3 protein is CASSLRGRLNTGELFF. The DNA of the CDR3 is TGTGCCAGCAGTTTACGGGGCCGGCTGAACACCGGGGAGCTGTTTTTT.

V usage is TRBV6-6 and J usage is TRBJ1-2; the D is unclear. V gave up 0 bases and J gave up 1 base, with 12 bases separating them. Germline-derived CDR1 and CDR2 are MNHNY and SVGAGI (reference sequence). This CDR3 comprises 16 residues. The CDR3 region is CASSYSQQQYNYGYTF. The CDR3 bases are TGTGCCAGCAGTTACTCGCAGCAACAATATAACTATGGCTACACCTTC.